What follows describes a single T cell receptor (beta chain). Additional DNA sequences in this sample encode the identical CDR3. With 60 Vbeta and 13 Jbeta primers, the PCR was carried out. Profiling relied on immunoSEQ multiplex PCR, and the TCRdb table lists in-frame clones only, not all of them. The sample carries about 140,000 clones, 60% to 80% recorded once. These data come from a study of cytomegalovirus exposure and HLA in healthy donors. CDR3 size: 12 residues. V was pared by 4 bases and J by 5 bases, with 9 bases between. The germline V gene has CDR1 SGHRS and CDR2 YFSETQ. Material: PBMCs. This chain uses TRBV5-1 with TRBJ2-5, with a tentative D call TRBD2 (6 bases). The TCR originated in a man aged 35 to 55 in good health and CMV-seronegative. The CDR3 loop is CASSPRGETQYF. In nucleotides, the CDR3 is TGCGCCAGCAGCCCCCGGGGGGAGACCCAGTACTTC.